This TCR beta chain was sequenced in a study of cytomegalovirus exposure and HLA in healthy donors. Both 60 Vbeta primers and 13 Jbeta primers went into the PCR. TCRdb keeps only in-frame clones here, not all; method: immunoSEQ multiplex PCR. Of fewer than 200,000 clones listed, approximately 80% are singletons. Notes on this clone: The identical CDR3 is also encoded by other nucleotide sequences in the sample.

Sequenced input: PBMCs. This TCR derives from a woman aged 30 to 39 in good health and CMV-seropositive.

The DNA of the CDR3 is TGCGCCAGCAGCCTTACTTCAGGGTCCTACGAGCAGTACTTC. Protein: CASSLTSGSYEQYF. The chain carries TRBV5-1 and TRBJ2-7; D possibly corresponds to TRBD1 (5 bases). This CDR3 is 14 amino acids long. V lost 4 bases and J 1 base, leaving 12 bases between the germline ends. CDR1 and CDR2 from the germline V gene are SGHRS and YFSETQ.